The TCR beta chain under discussion was sequenced for a study of shared clonotypes between healthy human individuals. Broader study findings: Sampling was confined to blood; repertoires within tissues likely differ. Generally, estimated richness proved larger in naive subsets than it did in memory subsets.

Germline trimming cut 1 base from V and 1 base from J; bases unmatched to any gene: 4. The CDR3 consists of 15 residues. Germline V gene lookup returns CDR1 SGHVS and CDR2 FQNEAQ. Profiling relied on immunoSEQ multiplex PCR, and the TCRdb table lists in-frame clones only, not all of them. The table lists millions of clones, about 95% of them singletons, with roughly 1% in the top ten. CD45RO-negative CD8 cells positively selected for CCR7 made up the naive population, which excluded terminally differentiated effector memory CD45RA+ cells. This clone is a singleton in its sample. What it recognizes is unknown.

The sequenced sample was naive CD8+ T cells sorted from blood. The V gene is TRBV7-8, the J gene TRBJ2-7, with 7 bases that match TRBD2. This TCR derives from a man in his late teens or twenties in good health. The CDR3, as DNA: TGTGCCAGCAGCTTAGTGGCTAGCGGATCCTACGAGCAGTACTTC. This gives the protein CASSLVASGSYEQYF.